This T cell receptor (beta chain) was sequenced for a study of somatic mutations in cytotoxic T cells in rheumatoid arthritis. Study at large: Sorting by flow gave nearly 100% purity for some V beta antibody-stained T-cell populations, including V beta1+ cells sequenced for TCRB.

This CDR3 has 17 amino acids. In germline, CDR1 is MDHEN, CDR2 SYDVKM. Germline trimming cut 6 bases from V and 5 bases from J; bases unmatched to any gene: 10. Assay used: immunoSEQ multiplex PCR; TCRdb lists only in-frame clones, some missing. The table includes under 7,500 clones, around 75% detected once. The TCR originated in a woman between 55 and 75 years old in good health. Sequencing input: CD8+ T cells sorted from blood. The chain recombines TRBV28 with TRBJ2-1; TRBD2 matches at 13 bases. DNA for the CDR3: TGTGCCAGCAGAGCCCCATGGACTAGCGGGAGAAACAATGAGCAGTTCTTC. Translating it yields CASRAPWTSGRNNEQFF.